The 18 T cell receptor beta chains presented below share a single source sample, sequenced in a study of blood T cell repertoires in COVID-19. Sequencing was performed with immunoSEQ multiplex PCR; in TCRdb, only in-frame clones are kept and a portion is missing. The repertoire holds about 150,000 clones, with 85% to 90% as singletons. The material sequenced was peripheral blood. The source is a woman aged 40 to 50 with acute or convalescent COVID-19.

The CDR3 is CASSLVGRSGYTF. DNA of the CDR3: TGTGCCAGCAGCCTAGTGGGGAGAAGCGGCTACACCTTC. This chain connects TRBV9 to TRBJ1-2; no firm D call. The CDR3 spans 13 residues. V was clipped by 4 bases and J by 8 bases, with 15 bases between them. CDR1 and CDR2 from the germline V gene are SGDLS and YYNGEE. Based on the CDR3 plus reference TRBV9 and TRBJ1-2, the full variable domain is DSGVTQTPKHLITATGQRVTLRCSPRSGDLSVYWYQQSLDQGLQFLIQYYNGEERAKGNILERFSAQQFPDLHSELNLSSLELGDSALYFCASSLVGRSGYTFGSGTRLTVV.

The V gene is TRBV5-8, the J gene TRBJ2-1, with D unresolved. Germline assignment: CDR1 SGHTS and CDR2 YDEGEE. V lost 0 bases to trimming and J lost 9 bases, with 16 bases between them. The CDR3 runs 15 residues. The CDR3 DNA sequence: TGTGCCAGCAGCTTGGTGACTTCGCTTCTTGGTGAGCAGTTCTTC. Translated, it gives CASSLVTSLLGEQFF. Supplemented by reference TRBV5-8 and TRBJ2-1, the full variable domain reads EAGVTQSPTHLIKTRGQQATLRCSPISGHTSVYWYQQALGLGLQFLLWYDEGEERNRGNFPPRFSGRQFPNYSSELNVNALELEDSALYLCASSLVTSLLGEQFFGPGTRLTVL.

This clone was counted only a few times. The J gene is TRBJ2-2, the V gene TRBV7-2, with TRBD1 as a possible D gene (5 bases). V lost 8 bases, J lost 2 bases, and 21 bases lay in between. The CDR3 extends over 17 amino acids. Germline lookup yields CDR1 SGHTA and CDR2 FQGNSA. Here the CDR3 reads CASLGFRGRENTGELFF. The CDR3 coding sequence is TGTGCCAGCTTGGGCTTTAGGGGAAGGGAAAACACCGGGGAGCTGTTTTTT.

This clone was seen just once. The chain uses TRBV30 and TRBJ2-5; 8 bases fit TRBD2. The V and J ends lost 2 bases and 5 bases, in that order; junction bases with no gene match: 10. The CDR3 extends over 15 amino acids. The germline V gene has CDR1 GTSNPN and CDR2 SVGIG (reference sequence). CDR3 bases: TGTGCCTGGAGTTTATTAGCGGGATCATCCGAGACCCAGTACTTC. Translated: CAWSLLAGSSETQYF.

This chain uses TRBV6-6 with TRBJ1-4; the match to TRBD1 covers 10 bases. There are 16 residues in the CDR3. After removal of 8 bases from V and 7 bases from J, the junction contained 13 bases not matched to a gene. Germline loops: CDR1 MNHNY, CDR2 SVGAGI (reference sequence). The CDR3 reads CASHTTSDRGFEKLFF. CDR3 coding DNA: TGTGCCAGCCACACTACTTCGGACAGGGGGTTTGAAAAACTGTTTTTT.

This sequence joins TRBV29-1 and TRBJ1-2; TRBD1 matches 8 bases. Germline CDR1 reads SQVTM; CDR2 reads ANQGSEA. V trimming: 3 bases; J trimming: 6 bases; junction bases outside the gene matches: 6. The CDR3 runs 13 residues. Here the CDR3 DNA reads TGCAGCGTTGAGGACAGGGTCGAGGATGGCTACACCTTC. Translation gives CSVEDRVEDGYTF.

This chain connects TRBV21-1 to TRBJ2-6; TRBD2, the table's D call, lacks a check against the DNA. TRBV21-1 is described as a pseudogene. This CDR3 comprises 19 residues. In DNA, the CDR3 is TGTGCCAGCAGCAATTGGCAGCGGGGGCGGATATCTGGGGCCAACGTCCTGACTTTC. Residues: CASSNWQRGRISGANVLTF.

The DNA for the CDR3 is TGCGCCAGTCGGGACAGGGCGAACACCGGGGAGCTGTTTTTT. Residues: CASRDRANTGELFF. V gene TRBV5-1 combines with J gene TRBJ2-2, with 9 bases lining up with TRBD1. Germline V gene data show CDR1 as SGHRS and CDR2 as YFSETQ. CDR3 size: 14 residues. The J segment lost 0 bases and the V segment lost 8 bases, leaving 2 bases of the junction unmatched.

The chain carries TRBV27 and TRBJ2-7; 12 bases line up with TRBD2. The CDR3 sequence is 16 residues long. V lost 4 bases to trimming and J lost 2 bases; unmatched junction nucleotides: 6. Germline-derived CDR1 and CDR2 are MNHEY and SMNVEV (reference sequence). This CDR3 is CASSSVTSGSPYEQYF. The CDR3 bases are TGTGCCAGCAGTTCCGTGACTAGCGGGAGTCCCTACGAGCAGTACTTC.

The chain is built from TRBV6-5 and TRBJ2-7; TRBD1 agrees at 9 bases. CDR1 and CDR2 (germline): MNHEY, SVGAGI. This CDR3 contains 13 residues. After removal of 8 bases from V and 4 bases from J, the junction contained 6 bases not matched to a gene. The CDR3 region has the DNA TGTGCCAGCGCGGGGACAGGGATATACGAGCAGTACTTC. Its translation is CASAGTGIYEQYF.

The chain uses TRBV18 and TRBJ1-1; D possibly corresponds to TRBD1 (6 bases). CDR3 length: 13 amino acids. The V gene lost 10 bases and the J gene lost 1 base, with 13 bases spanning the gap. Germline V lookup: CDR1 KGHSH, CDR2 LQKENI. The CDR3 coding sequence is TGTGCCACCTCGCGGGGGGCGAACACTGAAGCTTTCTTT. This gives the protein CATSRGANTEAFF.

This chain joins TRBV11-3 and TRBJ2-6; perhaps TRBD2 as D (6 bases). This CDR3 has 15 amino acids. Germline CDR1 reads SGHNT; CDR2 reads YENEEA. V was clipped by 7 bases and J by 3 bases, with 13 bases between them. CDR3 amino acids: CASMDGRFGANVLTF. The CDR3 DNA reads TGTGCCAGCATGGACGGGAGATTTGGGGCCAACGTCCTGACTTTC.

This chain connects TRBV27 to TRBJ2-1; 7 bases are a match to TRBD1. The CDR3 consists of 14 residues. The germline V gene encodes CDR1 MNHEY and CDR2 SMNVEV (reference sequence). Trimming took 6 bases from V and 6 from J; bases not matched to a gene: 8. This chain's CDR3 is CASSLHNRGNEQFF. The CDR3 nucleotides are TGTGCCAGCAGCCTCCACAACAGGGGCAATGAGCAGTTCTTC.

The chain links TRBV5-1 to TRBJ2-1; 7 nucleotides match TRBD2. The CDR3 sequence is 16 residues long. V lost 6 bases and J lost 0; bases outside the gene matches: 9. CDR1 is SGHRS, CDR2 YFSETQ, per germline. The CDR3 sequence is CASTTTAGSSYNEQFF. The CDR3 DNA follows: TGCGCCAGCACCACAACAGCGGGGAGCTCCTACAATGAGCAGTTCTTC.

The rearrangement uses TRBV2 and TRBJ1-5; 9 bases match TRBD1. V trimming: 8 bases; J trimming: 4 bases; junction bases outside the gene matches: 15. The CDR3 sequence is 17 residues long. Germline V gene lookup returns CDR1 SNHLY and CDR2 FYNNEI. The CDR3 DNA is TGTGCCAGCGGACTAAACTGGGACAGGGAATCAAATCAGCCCCAGCATTTT. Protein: CASGLNWDRESNQPQHF.

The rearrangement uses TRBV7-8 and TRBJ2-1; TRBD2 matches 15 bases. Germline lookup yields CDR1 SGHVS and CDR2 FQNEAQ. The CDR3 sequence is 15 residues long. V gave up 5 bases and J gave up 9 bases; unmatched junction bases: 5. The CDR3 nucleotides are TGTGCCAGCAGCCCAGGACTAGCGGGAGGGGTTGAGCAGTTCTTC. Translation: CASSPGLAGGVEQFF. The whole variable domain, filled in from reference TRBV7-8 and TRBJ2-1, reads GAGVSQSPRYKVAKRGQDVALRCDPISGHVSLFWYQQALGQGPEFLTYFQNEAQLDKSGLPSDRFFAERPEGSVSTLKIQRTQQEDSAVYLCASSPGLAGGVEQFFGPGTRLTVL.

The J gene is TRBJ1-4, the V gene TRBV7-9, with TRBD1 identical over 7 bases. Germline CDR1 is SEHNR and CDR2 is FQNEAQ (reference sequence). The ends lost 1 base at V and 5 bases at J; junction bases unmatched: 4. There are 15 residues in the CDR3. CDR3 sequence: CASSLDRGKNEKLFF. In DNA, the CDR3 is TGTGCCAGCAGCTTAGACAGGGGCAAGAATGAAAAACTGTTTTTT.

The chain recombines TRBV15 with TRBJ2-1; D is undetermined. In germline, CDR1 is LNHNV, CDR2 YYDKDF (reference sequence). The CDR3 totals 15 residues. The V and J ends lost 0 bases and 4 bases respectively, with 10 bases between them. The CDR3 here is CATSRDQGRYNEQFF. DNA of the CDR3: TGTGCCACCAGCAGAGATCAAGGCAGGTACAATGAGCAGTTCTTC.